A single sample gave rise to the 30 T cell receptor beta chains below, sequenced in a study of blood T cells in healthy people across ages. The second PCR ran about 6 to 12 cycles with a sample-barcoded 5' primer and J-beta primers. TCRdb re-derived calls from the 5' RACE reads in MiXCR, one entry per CDR3 protein. The sample has 650,000 to 800,000 distinct CDR3 sequences, over 40% seen once. Sequencing input: blood. The origin of the receptors is a woman of 80 years or more in good health.

The table lists this clonotype with a count of one. The V gene is TRBV12-3 or TRBV12-4, the J gene TRBJ2-3, with 9 bases aligning to TRBD1. V dropped 11 bases and J dropped 5; count of bases not matched to a gene: 11. This CDR3 has 14 residues. In DNA form, the CDR3 reads TGTGCCGCTTCGAGACAGGGGGATGGAGATACGCAGTATTTT. Its protein product is CAASRQGDGDTQYF.

The chain combines TRBV29-1 with TRBJ2-3, with a tentative D call TRBD2 (6 bases). CDR1 and CDR2 (germline): SQVTM, ANQGSEA. The CDR3 extends over 15 amino acids. V was clipped by 3 bases and J by 4 bases, with 17 bases between them. The CDR3 DNA reads TGCAGCGTTGACCTCTCGGCAGGGAGGCCAGATACGCAGTATTTT. It specifies CSVDLSAGRPDTQYF.

The chain employs TRBV29-1 and TRBJ2-7; 9 nucleotides match TRBD1. CDR1 SQVTM and CDR2 ANQGSEA come from the germline V gene. The CDR3 has 13 amino acids. V shed 6 bases, J shed 5 bases, and the junction held 8 bases outside the gene matches. This CDR3 is CSVLPGTGNEQYF. The CDR3 region has the DNA TGCAGCGTCCTTCCCGGGACAGGGAACGAGCAGTACTTC.

In this sample, this clonotype turned up many times. The J gene is TRBJ2-3, the V gene TRBV20-1; 14 nucleotides line up with TRBD2. The germline gives CDR1 DFQATT, CDR2 SNEGSKA (reference sequence). With V trimmed by 6 bases and J by 6 bases, 14 bases remained unmatched. The CDR3 has 17 amino acids. As DNA, the CDR3 is TGCAGTGCCCGACAAATAGGGACTAGCGGGGGATTGGATACGCAGTATTTT. The encoded protein is CSARQIGTSGGLDTQYF.

V gene TRBV3-1 combines with J gene TRBJ2-5, with 11 bases lining up with TRBD2. The junction had 5 bases not matched to a gene; V was cut back by 0 bases and J by 5 bases. Germline V gene sequence: CDR1 LGHDT, CDR2 YNNKEL (reference sequence). CDR3 length equals 16 residues. CDR3 bases: TGTGCCAGCAGCCAAGATCCTAGCGGGGGGCCGGAGACCCAGTACTTC. It encodes CASSQDPSGGPETQYF.

The genes are TRBV25-1 and TRBJ2-1; TRBD2 matches 9 bases. Unmatched junction bases numbered 14, after V lost 7 bases and J lost 4 bases. CDR3 size: 17 residues. CDR1 is MGHDK, CDR2 SYGVNS, per germline. The CDR3 DNA reads as TGTGCCAGCACTCCGGACCTGCTAGCGGGGACATACAATGAGCAGTTCTTC. Its translation: CASTPDLLAGTYNEQFF.

A word on this clonotype: A read error is possible here, since a much larger clone lies one base away. The rearrangement links TRBV25-1 to TRBJ2-7; 8 bases match TRBD1. CDR1 MGHDK and CDR2 SYGVNS come from the germline V gene. V lost 6 bases to trimming and J lost 3 bases; unmatched junction nucleotides: 4. The CDR3 covers 13 residues. CDR3 DNA: TGTGCCAGCAGAGGACAGGGCCTCTACGAGCAGTACTTC. It is translated as CASRGQGLYEQYF.

The chain couples TRBV20-1 to TRBJ2-7; D perhaps matches TRBD2 (6 bases). V dropped 0 bases and J dropped 3 bases, with 15 bases sitting between them. The CDR3 has 15 amino acids. Germline V gives CDR1 DFQATT, CDR2 SNEGSKA (reference sequence). The CDR3 DNA follows: TGCAGTGCTAGAGATGGTGGGGGGTTAGTCTACGAGCAGTACTTC. Translating it yields CSARDGGGLVYEQYF.

The chain has TRBV6-2 or TRBV6-3 and TRBJ2-4; D is undetermined. The DNA end is a closer match to TRBJ2-7, so the J assignment may be wrong. CDR1 and CDR2 from the germline V gene are MNHEY and SVGEGT. This CDR3 contains 11 residues. This CDR3 is CASRESNEQYF. The DNA for the CDR3 is TGTGCCAGCAGGGAGTCAAACGAGCAGTACTTC.

The rearrangement links TRBV2 to TRBJ2-5; D possibly uses TRBD1 or TRBD2 (5 bases each). Germline values: CDR1 SNHLY, CDR2 FYNNEI. V dropped 11 bases and J dropped 2 bases, with 15 bases sitting between them. The length of the CDR3 is 13 residues. The CDR3 is CACARDLQETQYF. CDR3 nucleotides: TGTGCCTGCGCCCGGGACCTACAAGAGACCCAGTACTTC.

To note about this clonotype: This sequence may be a read error, since a much larger clone differs from it by one base. The CDR3 sequence is CSVEDGGGPNGKLFF. CDR3 DNA sequence: TGCAGCGTTGAAGATGGCGGGGGGCCTAATGGAAAACTGTTTTTT. The chain couples TRBV29-1 to TRBJ1-4, with a weak D call TRBD1 (6 bases). The CDR3 is 15 amino acids. CDR1 SQVTM and CDR2 ANQGSEA come from the germline V gene.

The chain uses TRBV3-1 and TRBJ1-1, with D unresolved. Trimming removed 1 base at V and 3 bases at J, with 3 bases between. Germline assignment: CDR1 LGHDT and CDR2 YNNKEL (reference sequence). This CDR3 has 12 amino acids. The CDR3 is CASSQAYTEAFF. Here the CDR3 DNA reads TGTGCCAGCAGCCAAGCATACACTGAAGCTTTCTTT.

This clonotype has at least ten counts. This sequence joins TRBV6-2 or TRBV6-3 and TRBJ1-4, with D possibly matching TRBD1 (5 bases). The CDR3 length is 14 residues. Germline-derived CDR1 and CDR2 are MNHEY and SVGEGT. V was shortened by 2 bases and J by 5 bases, with 9 bases between the two germline ends. As DNA, the CDR3 is TGTGCCAGCAGTTACCCCGGACAAAATGAAAAACTGTTTTTT. Translation gives CASSYPGQNEKLFF.

V is TRBV6-4 and J is TRBJ2-3; 8 bases align to TRBD2. The ends lost 3 bases at V and 4 bases at J; junction bases unmatched: 6. Germline CDR1 and CDR2: MRHNA and SNTAGT. The CDR3 consists of 15 residues. The CDR3 coding sequence is TGTGCCAGCAGTGAGTCAGCGGGAGAAGCAGATACGCAGTATTTT. It yields the protein CASSESAGEADTQYF.

This clonotype was observed a handful of times. The chain joins TRBV28 to TRBJ1-5, with D perhaps matching TRBD1 (5 bases). This CDR3 spans 15 amino acids. The V gene lost 8 bases and the J gene lost 4 bases, with 18 bases spanning the gap. In germline, CDR1 is MDHEN, CDR2 SYDVKM. CDR3 sequence reads: CASVSGRRGNQPQHF. The CDR3 nucleotides are TGTGCCAGCGTCTCTGGCAGGAGGGGAAATCAGCCCCAGCATTTT.

The J gene is TRBJ2-7, the V gene TRBV5-1, with 7 bases matching TRBD2. V shed 4 bases, J shed 1 base, and the junction held 14 bases outside the gene matches. Germline assignment: CDR1 SGHRS and CDR2 YFSETQ. This CDR3 is 17 amino acids long. The CDR3 is CASSMGAASGFSYEQYF. The CDR3 DNA reads TGCGCCAGCAGCATGGGAGCTGCTAGCGGATTTTCCTACGAGCAGTACTTC. Using reference TRBV5-1 and TRBJ2-7 for the parts outside the CDR3, the full variable domain is KAGVTQTPRYLIKTRGQQVTLSCSPISGHRSVSWYQQTPGQGLQFLFEYFSETQRNKGNFPGRFSGRQFSNSRSEMNVSTLELGDSALYLCASSMGAASGFSYEQYFGPGTRLTVT.

This clonotype was recorded at least ten times. The V call is TRBV4-1, the J call TRBJ2-6, with D tentatively TRBD1 (5 bases). The CDR3 has 17 residues. The V end was cut by 4 bases, the J end by 0 bases, with 13 bases between. Germline CDR1 is MGHRA and CDR2 is YSYEKL. This CDR3 reads CASSLDSTDSGANVLTF. The CDR3 nucleotides read TGCGCCAGCAGCCTTGACAGTACCGACTCTGGGGCCAACGTCCTGACTTTC.

This sequence joins TRBV7-3 and TRBJ2-7, with D maybe TRBD1 (5 bases). The ends were cut back, 4 bases at V and 0 bases at J, with 13 bases in the middle. Germline V lookup: CDR1 SGHTA, CDR2 FQGTGA. The CDR3 runs to 15 residues. In DNA form, the CDR3 reads TGTGCCAGCAGCTACGACAGTTCAAGCTCCTACGAGCAGTACTTC. Amino acid sequence: CASSYDSSSSYEQYF.

The gene calls are TRBV5-1 and TRBJ2-1, with D maybe TRBD1 (6 bases). V was cut by 1 base and J by 7 bases, with 12 bases left in between. Germline V CDR1 and CDR2: SGHRS, YFSETQ. The CDR3 runs to 14 residues. The CDR3 DNA reads as TGCGCCAGCAGCTTGACAGGGAGAAAAAATGAGCAGTTCTTC. Amino acids: CASSLTGRKNEQFF.

The chain is built from TRBV15 and TRBJ2-2; D ambiguous. CDR3 length equals 14 residues. V lost 1 base and J lost 2, with 5 bases in between. CDR1 LNHNV and CDR2 YYDKDF come from the germline V gene (reference sequence). This CDR3 is CATSRGGNTGELFF. The CDR3 DNA reads as TGTGCCACCAGCAGAGGGGGTAACACCGGGGAGCTGTTTTTT.

The table lists this clonotype with many counts. CDR3 residues: CAISANSDTDTQYF. The CDR3 DNA reads TGTGCCATCAGTGCGAACAGCGACACAGATACGCAGTATTTT. This chain links TRBV10-3 with TRBJ2-3; D gene unclear. Deletions cut 4 bases from V and 2 bases from J, with 10 bases between. The CDR3 contains 14 residues. Germline V gene data show CDR1 as ENHRY and CDR2 as SYGVKD.

Only a few counts were recorded for this clonotype. This rearrangement joins TRBV20-1 to TRBJ2-5; 8 nucleotides line up with TRBD2. Germline CDR1 is DFQATT and CDR2 is SNEGSKA (reference sequence). This CDR3 is built from 15 residues. V gave up 4 bases and J gave up 7 bases; unmatched junction bases: 14. This CDR3 reads CSAKSGGRSGGTQYF. The CDR3 DNA reads TGCAGTGCTAAATCTGGCGGGAGGTCGGGAGGGACCCAGTACTTC.

The rearrangement links TRBV6-6 to TRBJ1-2, with 9 bases matching TRBD1. There are 16 residues in the CDR3. J lost 7 bases, V lost 5 bases, and 14 bases had no gene match. Looked up from germline, CDR1 is MNHNY and CDR2 is SVGAGI (reference sequence). This chain's CDR3 is CASSGRDRVFNRGYTF. The CDR3 region has the DNA TGTGCCAGCAGTGGCCGGGACAGGGTTTTTAACCGTGGCTACACCTTC.

This clonotype was counted many times. The V and J genes are TRBV12-3 or TRBV12-4 and TRBJ2-3; no firm D call. This CDR3 region has 11 residues. V shed 7 bases and J shed 6 bases, with 8 bases lying between them. The chain's CDR3 is CASTKLDTQYF. CDR3 coding DNA: TGTGCCAGCACCAAGCTGGATACGCAGTATTTT.

The chain employs TRBV28 and TRBJ2-7; 10 positions match TRBD1. Germline V gene data show CDR1 as MDHEN and CDR2 as SYDVKM. V trimming: 7 bases; J trimming: 4 bases; junction bases outside the gene matches: 10. The CDR3 has 15 residues. This CDR3 reads CASTPSGTGEYEQYF. The CDR3 DNA reads as TGTGCCAGCACCCCATCGGGGACAGGGGAGTACGAGCAGTACTTC.

The rearrangement joins TRBV5-1 to TRBJ1-5; tentative D call: TRBD1 (6 bases). Germline CDR1 is SGHRS and CDR2 is YFSETQ. Trimming pared 3 bases from V and 3 bases from J, leaving 13 bases between. The CDR3 is 15 amino acids. CDR3: CASSSPGHINQPQHF. The CDR3 DNA sequence: TGCGCCAGCAGCTCCCCGGGACACATCAATCAGCCCCAGCATTTT.

The rearrangement uses TRBV6-4 and TRBJ2-1, with 11 bases that match TRBD2. CDR1 and CDR2 from the germline V gene are MRHNA and SNTAGT. The CDR3 has 16 residues. J was trimmed by 2 bases and V by 3 bases; bases with no gene match: 3. CDR3 in amino acids: CASSEGTSGTYNEQFF. The DNA for the CDR3 is TGTGCCAGCAGTGAAGGGACTAGCGGTACCTACAATGAGCAGTTCTTC.

There are many counts of this clonotype. This chain's CDR3 is CASSIVSGRAEQFF. DNA for the CDR3: TGTGCCAGCAGCATAGTTAGCGGGAGGGCCGAACAGTTCTTC. This chain joins TRBV7-2 and TRBJ2-1; 11 bases align to TRBD2. The CDR3 sequence is 14 residues long. Per germline, CDR1 SGHTA and CDR2 FQGNSA. V was clipped by 5 bases and J by 13 bases; unmatched bases: 10.

In its sample, this clonotype was seen a few times. The V gene is TRBV7-2, the J gene TRBJ2-4, with 9 bases that match TRBD1. The CDR3 sequence is 14 residues long. The V and J ends lost 2 bases and 13 bases, in that order; junction bases with no gene match: 9. CDR1 SGHTA and CDR2 FQGNSA come from the germline V gene. The CDR3: CASSLMPTGGRQYF. As DNA, the CDR3 is TGTGCCAGCAGCTTAATGCCAACAGGGGGCAGGCAGTACTTC.

This clonotype appeared once. V is TRBV5-1 and J is TRBJ2-3; possibly TRBD2 for D (5 bases). The CDR3 totals 14 residues. CDR1 SGHRS and CDR2 YFSETQ come from the germline V gene. Trimming left V 5 bases short and J 3 bases short, with 13 bases between. CDR3 nucleotides: TGCGCCAGCAGGTTGATACGGGGTACAGATACGCAGTATTTT. This codes for CASRLIRGTDTQYF.